This T cell receptor (beta chain) was captured in a study of T cells in Graves' hyperthyroidism and ophthalmopathy. Amplification targeted TCR beta CDR3 regions from RNA transcripts. The primer set for the first-round RT-PCR of the TCR CDR3 was HTBI. Each CDR3 protein is one row after TCRdb ran MiXCR on the multiplex PCR reads. The sample has some 140,000 distinct CDR3 sequences, around 21% seen once; the top ten hold more than 60%. Patients between 18 and 65 years old had hyperthyroidism, newly diagnosed and lasting under 2 months. CDR3 length: 11 amino acids. Trimming took off 5 bases at V and 11 bases at J, with 15 bases between the two ends. Germline assignment: CDR1 DFQATT and CDR2 SNEGSKA (reference sequence).

The source is a woman between 50 and 59 years old with Graves' hyperthyroidism that later progressed to Graves' ophthalmopathy. Sequenced material: blood. The rearrangement joins TRBV20-1 to TRBJ2-5; a weak D match, TRBD2 (6 bases). This CDR3 is CSAPRERRQYF. Written as DNA, the CDR3 is TGCAGTGCTCCCCGGGAGAGACGGCAGTACTTC.